These 11 T cell receptor beta chains came from one sample sequenced in a study of blood T cells in healthy people across ages. A sample-barcoded 5' primer and a J-beta primer mix were used in a second PCR of roughly 7 to 11 cycles. TCRdb re-called the 5' RACE reads with MiXCR, one entry per CDR3 protein. The profile shows under 2,000,000 distinct CDR3 sequences, 49% of them singletons. Sequenced: blood. The receptors here all came from a woman in her thirties or forties in good health.

The rearrangement joins TRBV6-2 or TRBV6-3 to TRBJ1-5, with D tentatively TRBD1 (6 bases). The CDR3 spans 15 residues. Trimming left V 10 bases short and J 6 bases short, with 22 bases between. Looked up from germline, CDR1 is MNHEY and CDR2 is SVGEGT. CDR3 amino acids: CATSNGGGLGQPQHF. In DNA form, the CDR3 reads TGTGCCACCTCAAACGGAGGGGGACTTGGTCAGCCCCAGCATTTT.

This clonotype turned up a few times. One junction end disagrees with the germline gene, perhaps due to a read error. The chain links TRBV7-2 to TRBJ2-3; the D is unclear. The CDR3 spans 14 residues. CDR1 and CDR2 from the germline V gene are SGHTA and FQGNSA. The CDR3 DNA is TGCGCCAGCAGCCAAGAGCTGAGCACAGATACGCAGTATTTT. This encodes CASSQELSTDTQYF.

The chain joins TRBV7-2 to TRBJ1-2, with 9 bases aligning to TRBD1. This CDR3 contains 15 residues. CDR1 SGHTA and CDR2 FQGNSA come from the germline V gene. The junction had 11 bases not matched to a gene; V was cut back by 6 bases and J by 6 bases. The CDR3 loop reads CASRQKQGAYDGYTF. Written as DNA, the CDR3 is TGTGCCAGCAGGCAAAAACAGGGGGCCTACGATGGCTACACCTTC.

The chain is built from TRBV5-1 and TRBJ2-1, with a weak D call TRBD1 (6 bases). Germline CDR1 is SGHRS and CDR2 is YFSETQ. The CDR3 is 15 amino acids. V lost 4 bases, J lost 5 bases, and 16 bases lay in between. CDR3 DNA: TGCGCCAGCAGCGCCACAGGGCGTCCCCACAATGAGCAGTTCTTC. Amino acid sequence: CASSATGRPHNEQFF. The full variable domain, with the rest looked up from reference TRBV5-1 and TRBJ2-1, is KAGVTQTPRYLIKTRGQQVTLSCSPISGHRSVSWYQQTPGQGLQFLFEYFSETQRNKGNFPGRFSGRQFSNSRSEMNVSTLELGDSALYLCASSATGRPHNEQFFGPGTRLTVL.

This clonotype was detected only a few times. The chain couples TRBV20-1 to TRBJ1-2, with D tentatively TRBD1 (5 bases). CDR3 size: 12 residues. The V end lost 0 bases, the J end lost 10 bases, and 12 bases lay between the germline ends. CDR1 DFQATT and CDR2 SNEGSKA come from the germline V gene (reference sequence). CDR3 in DNA: TGCAGTGCTAGAGATGGGGACGGACACTACACCTTC. This gives the protein CSARDGDGHYTF.

Of note for this clonotype: One end of the junction fails to match germline, which may point to a read error. The chain combines TRBV18 with TRBJ2-7; weak D call: TRBD2 (5 bases). The J call is doubtful: the DNA matches TRBJ2-5 better. Per the germline V gene, CDR1 is KGHSH and CDR2 is LQKENI. CDR3 length: 13 residues. The DNA of the CDR3 is TGTGCCGGCTCAAGAAACGGAGGAGAGACCCAGTACTTC. Its protein product is CAGSRNGGETQYF.

This clonotype has more than one count but fewer than ten. The chain links TRBV5-1 to TRBJ2-3; 12 bases agree with TRBD2. The CDR3 sequence is 16 residues long. V dropped 4 bases and J dropped 5; count of bases not matched to a gene: 8. Germline CDR1 reads SGHRS; CDR2 reads YFSETQ. DNA for the CDR3: TGCGCCAGCAGCCCCCTAGCGGGGGGGCCACAAGATACGCAGTATTTT. This codes for CASSPLAGGPQDTQYF. The full variable domain, its missing parts supplied by reference TRBV5-1 and TRBJ2-3, is KAGVTQTPRYLIKTRGQQVTLSCSPISGHRSVSWYQQTPGQGLQFLFEYFSETQRNKGNFPGRFSGRQFSNSRSEMNVSTLELGDSALYLCASSPLAGGPQDTQYFGPGTRLTVL.

V gene TRBV7-9 combines with J gene TRBJ2-7; D uncertain. Trimming removed 5 bases at V and 3 bases at J, with 14 bases between. This CDR3 is built from 14 residues. In germline, CDR1 is SEHNR, CDR2 FQNEAQ (reference sequence). The CDR3 DNA is TGTGCCAGCAGCGTAAGCCTGGGCGGCTACGAGCAGTACTTC. Translation: CASSVSLGGYEQYF.

The V call is TRBV6-6, the J call TRBJ1-2; D unclear. V was clipped by 2 bases and J by 4 bases, with 14 bases between them. This CDR3 has 15 residues. Germline loops: CDR1 MNHNY, CDR2 SVGAGI (reference sequence). The CDR3 region has the DNA TGTGCCAGCAGTTACGAGGGAAGAGAGGGCTATGGCTACACCTTC. It is translated as CASSYEGREGYGYTF.

The V gene is TRBV4-1, the J gene TRBJ2-3; 12 nucleotides align to TRBD2. Germline CDR1 is MGHRA and CDR2 is YSYEKL. The CDR3 is 17 amino acids. V gave up 0 bases and J gave up 2 bases; unmatched junction bases: 3. The DNA of the CDR3 is TGCGCCAGCAGCCAAGAGGGACTAGCGGGCGTCACAGATACGCAGTATTTT. Protein sequence: CASSQEGLAGVTDTQYF.

V and J are TRBV7-2 and TRBJ2-7, with D possibly being TRBD1 or TRBD2 (5 bases each). CDR3 size: 13 residues. The V end was cut by 5 bases, the J end by 9 bases, with 17 bases between. Germline CDR1 and CDR2: SGHTA and FQGNSA. DNA for the CDR3: TGTGCCAGCAGCCGAGGGACGGTTGAGGTGCAGTACTTC. It encodes CASSRGTVEVQYF.